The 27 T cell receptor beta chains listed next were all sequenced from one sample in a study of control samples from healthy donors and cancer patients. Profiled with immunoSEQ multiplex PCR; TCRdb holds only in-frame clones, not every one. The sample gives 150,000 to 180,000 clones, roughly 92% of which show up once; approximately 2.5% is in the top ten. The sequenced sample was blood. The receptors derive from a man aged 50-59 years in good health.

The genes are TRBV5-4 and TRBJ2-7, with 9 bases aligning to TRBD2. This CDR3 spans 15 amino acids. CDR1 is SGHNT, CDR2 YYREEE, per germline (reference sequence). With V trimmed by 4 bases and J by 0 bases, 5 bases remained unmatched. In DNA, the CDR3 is TGTGCCAGCAGCGCCCTAGCGGGAAGCTCCTACGAGCAGTACTTC. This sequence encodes CASSALAGSSYEQYF.

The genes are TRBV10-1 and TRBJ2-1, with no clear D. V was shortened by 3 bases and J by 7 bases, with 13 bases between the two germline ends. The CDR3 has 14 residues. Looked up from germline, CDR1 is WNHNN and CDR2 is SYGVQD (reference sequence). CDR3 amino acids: CASSDRALGNEQFF. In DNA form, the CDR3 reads TGCGCCAGCAGTGACCGGGCCCTGGGGAATGAGCAGTTCTTC.

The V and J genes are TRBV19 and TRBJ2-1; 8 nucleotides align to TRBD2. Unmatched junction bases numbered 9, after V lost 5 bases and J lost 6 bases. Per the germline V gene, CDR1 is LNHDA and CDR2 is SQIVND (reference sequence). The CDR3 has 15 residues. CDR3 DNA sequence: TGTGCCAGTAGTCTCAAGCAGGCGGGAGGCAATGAGCAGTTCTTC. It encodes CASSLKQAGGNEQFF.

The CDR3 is CASRSTSHEQFF. CDR3 nucleotides: TGTGCCAGCAGATCGACTAGTCATGAGCAGTTCTTC. The gene calls are TRBV6-5 and TRBJ2-1, with D possibly matching TRBD2 (6 bases). Looked up from germline, CDR1 is MNHEY and CDR2 is SVGAGI. Trimming cost V 6 bases and J 8 bases, with 11 bases left between them. The length of the CDR3 is 12 residues.

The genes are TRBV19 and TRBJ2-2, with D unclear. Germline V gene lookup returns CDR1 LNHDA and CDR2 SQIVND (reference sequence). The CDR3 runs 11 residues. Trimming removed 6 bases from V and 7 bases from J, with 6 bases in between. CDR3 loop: CASRSFGELFF. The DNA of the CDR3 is TGTGCCAGTAGGAGTTTCGGGGAGCTGTTTTTT.

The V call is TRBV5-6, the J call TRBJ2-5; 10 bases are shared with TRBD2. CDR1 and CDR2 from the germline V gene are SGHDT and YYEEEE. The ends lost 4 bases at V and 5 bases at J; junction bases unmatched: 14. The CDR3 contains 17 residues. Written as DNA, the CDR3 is TGTGCCAGCAGCCCCAAGGGGCTAGCGGGAGCCGCCGAGACCCAGTACTTC. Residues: CASSPKGLAGAAETQYF.

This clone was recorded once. The CDR3 DNA reads as TGTGCCACCAGCAGTTGGCGGAGCGCGAACACCGGGGAGCTGTTTTTT. The encoded protein is CATSSWRSANTGELFF. This chain links TRBV15 with TRBJ2-2; D uncertain. Germline V gene sequence: CDR1 LNHNV, CDR2 YYDKDF (reference sequence). CDR3 length equals 16 residues. Trimming removed 3 bases from V and 0 bases from J, with 11 bases in between.

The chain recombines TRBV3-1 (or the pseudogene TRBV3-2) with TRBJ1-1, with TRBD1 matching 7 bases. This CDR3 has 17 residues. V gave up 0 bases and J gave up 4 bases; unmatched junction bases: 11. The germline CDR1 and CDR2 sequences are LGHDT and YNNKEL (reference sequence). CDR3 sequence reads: CASSQDWSYRGGTEAFF. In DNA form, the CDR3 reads TGTGCCAGCAGCCAAGATTGGAGTTACAGGGGCGGCACTGAAGCTTTCTTT.

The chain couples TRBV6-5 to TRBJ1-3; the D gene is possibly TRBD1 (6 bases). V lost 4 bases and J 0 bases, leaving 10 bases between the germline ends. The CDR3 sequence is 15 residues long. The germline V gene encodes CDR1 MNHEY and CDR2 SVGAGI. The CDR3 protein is CASSSQTGSGNTIYF. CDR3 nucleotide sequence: TGTGCCAGCAGTTCCCAGACAGGCTCTGGAAACACCATATATTTT.

The CDR3 reads CASSPGDRLSGNTIYF. CDR3 nucleotide sequence: TGTGCCAGCAGCCCTGGGGACAGACTCTCTGGAAACACCATATATTTT. The J gene is TRBJ1-3, the V gene TRBV3-1 (or the pseudogene TRBV3-2), with 7 nucleotides matching TRBD1. The CDR3 length is 16 residues. From germline, CDR1 is LGHDT and CDR2 YNNKEL (reference sequence). Unmatched junction bases numbered 6, after V lost 4 bases and J lost 0 bases.

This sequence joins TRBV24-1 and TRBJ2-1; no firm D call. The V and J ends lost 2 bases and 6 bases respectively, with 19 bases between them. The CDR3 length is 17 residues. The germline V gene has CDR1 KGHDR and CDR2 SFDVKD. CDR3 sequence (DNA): TGTGCCACCAGTGATTCTAAATATGGGCGTCGCGGCAATGAGCAGTTCTTC. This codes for CATSDSKYGRRGNEQFF.

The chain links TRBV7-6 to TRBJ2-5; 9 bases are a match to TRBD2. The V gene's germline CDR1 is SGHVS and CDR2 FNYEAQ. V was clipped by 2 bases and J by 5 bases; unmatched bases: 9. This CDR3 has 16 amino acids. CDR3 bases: TGTGCCAGCAGCTTAATATTTAGCGGGAGCTCTGAGACCCAGTACTTC. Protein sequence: CASSLIFSGSSETQYF.

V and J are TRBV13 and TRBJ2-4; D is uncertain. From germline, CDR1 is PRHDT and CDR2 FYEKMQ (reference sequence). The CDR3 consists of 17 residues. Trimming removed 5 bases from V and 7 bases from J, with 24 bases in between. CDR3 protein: CASSLGGGKLRLNIQYF. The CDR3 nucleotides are TGTGCCAGCAGCCTCGGTGGTGGGAAGCTCCGGCTCAACATTCAGTACTTC.

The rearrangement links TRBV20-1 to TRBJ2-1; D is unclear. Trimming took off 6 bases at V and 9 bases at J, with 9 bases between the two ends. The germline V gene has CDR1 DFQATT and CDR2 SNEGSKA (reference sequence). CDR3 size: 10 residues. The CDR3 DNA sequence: TGCAGTGCCGACCATGGTGAGCAGTTCTTC. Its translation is CSADHGEQFF.

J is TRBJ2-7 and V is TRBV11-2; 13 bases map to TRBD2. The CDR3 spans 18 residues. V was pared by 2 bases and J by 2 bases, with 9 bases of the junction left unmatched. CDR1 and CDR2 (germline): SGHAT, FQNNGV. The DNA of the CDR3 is TGTGCCAGCAGCTTAAGTACAGGGACTAGCGGGAAACCCTACGAGCAGTACTTC. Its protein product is CASSLSTGTSGKPYEQYF.

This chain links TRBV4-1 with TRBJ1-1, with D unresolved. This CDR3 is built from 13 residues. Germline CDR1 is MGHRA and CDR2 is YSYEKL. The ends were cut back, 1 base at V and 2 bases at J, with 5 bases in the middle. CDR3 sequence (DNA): TGCGCCAGCAGCCAAGTTGACAACACTGAAGCTTTCTTT. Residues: CASSQVDNTEAFF.

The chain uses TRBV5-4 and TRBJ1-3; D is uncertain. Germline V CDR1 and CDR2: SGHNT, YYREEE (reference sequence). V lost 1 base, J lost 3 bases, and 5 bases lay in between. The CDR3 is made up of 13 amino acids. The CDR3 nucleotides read TGTGCCAGCAGCTTGAGGGATGGAAACACCATATATTTT. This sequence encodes CASSLRDGNTIYF.

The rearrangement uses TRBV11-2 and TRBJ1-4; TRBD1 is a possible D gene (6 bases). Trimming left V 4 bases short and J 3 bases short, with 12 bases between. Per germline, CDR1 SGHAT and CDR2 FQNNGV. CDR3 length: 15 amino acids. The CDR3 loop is CASSSFQGSNEKLFF. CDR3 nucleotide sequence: TGTGCCAGCAGCTCATTCCAGGGGTCTAATGAAAAACTGTTTTTT.

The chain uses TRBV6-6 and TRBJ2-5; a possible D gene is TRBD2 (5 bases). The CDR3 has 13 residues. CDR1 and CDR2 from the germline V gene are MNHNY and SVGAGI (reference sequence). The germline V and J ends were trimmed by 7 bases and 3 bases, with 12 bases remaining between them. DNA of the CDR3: TGTGCCAGCACCCCCAGCGGAGAAGAGACCCAGTACTTC. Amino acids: CASTPSGEETQYF.

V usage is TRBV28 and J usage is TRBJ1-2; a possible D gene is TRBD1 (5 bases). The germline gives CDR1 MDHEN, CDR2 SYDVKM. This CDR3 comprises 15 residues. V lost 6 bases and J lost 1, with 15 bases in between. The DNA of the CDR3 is TGTGCCAGCAGCCTCCCGGGACCGCTTAACTATGGCTACACCTTC. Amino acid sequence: CASSLPGPLNYGYTF.

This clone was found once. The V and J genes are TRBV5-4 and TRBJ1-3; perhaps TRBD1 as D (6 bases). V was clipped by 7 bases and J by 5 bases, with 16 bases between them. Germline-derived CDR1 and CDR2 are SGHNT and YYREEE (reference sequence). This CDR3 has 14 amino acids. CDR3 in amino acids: CASGKQGRRNTIYF. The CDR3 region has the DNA TGTGCCAGCGGTAAACAGGGACGCCGAAACACCATATATTTT.

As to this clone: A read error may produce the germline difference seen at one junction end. Here the CDR3 reads CASSQVGRWDF. CDR3 sequence (DNA): TGTGCCAGCAGCCAAGTGGGGAGGTGGGACTTC. The V call is TRBV3-1 (or the pseudogene TRBV3-2), the J call TRBJ2-7; TRBD2 is a possible D gene (6 bases). This CDR3 spans 11 amino acids. Germline V gives CDR1 LGHDT, CDR2 YNNKEL (reference sequence).

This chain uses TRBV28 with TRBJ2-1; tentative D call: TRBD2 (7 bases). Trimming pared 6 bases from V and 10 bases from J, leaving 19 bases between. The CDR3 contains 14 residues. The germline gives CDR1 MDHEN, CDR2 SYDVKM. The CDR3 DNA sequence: TGTGCCAGCAGCACTCCGGGGGGCGTACTGGAGCAGTTCTTC. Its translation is CASSTPGGVLEQFF.

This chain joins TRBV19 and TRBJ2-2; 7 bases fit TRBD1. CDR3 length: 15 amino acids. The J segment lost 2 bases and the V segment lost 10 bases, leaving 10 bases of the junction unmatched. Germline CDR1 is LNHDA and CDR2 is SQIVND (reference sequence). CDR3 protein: CATTTRDRNTGELFF. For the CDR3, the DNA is TGTGCCACAACTACCCGGGACAGAAACACCGGGGAGCTGTTTTTT.

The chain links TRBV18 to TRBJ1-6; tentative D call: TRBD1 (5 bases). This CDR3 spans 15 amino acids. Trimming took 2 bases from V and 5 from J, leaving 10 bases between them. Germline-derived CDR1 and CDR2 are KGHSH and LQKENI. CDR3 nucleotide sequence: TGTGCCAGCTCACCAAAAGGGGAACATAATTCACCCCTCCACTTT. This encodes CASSPKGEHNSPLHF.

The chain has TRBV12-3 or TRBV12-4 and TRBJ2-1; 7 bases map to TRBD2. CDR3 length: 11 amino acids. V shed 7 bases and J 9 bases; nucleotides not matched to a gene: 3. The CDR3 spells CASTRGGEQFF. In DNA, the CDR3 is TGTGCCAGCACCCGCGGGGGTGAGCAGTTCTTC.

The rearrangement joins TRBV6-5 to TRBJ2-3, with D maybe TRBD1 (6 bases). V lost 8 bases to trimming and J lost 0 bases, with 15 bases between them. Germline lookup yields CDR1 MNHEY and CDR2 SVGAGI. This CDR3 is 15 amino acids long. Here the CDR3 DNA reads TGTGCCAGCTCGAAACAGGGTCTTAGCACAGATACGCAGTATTTT. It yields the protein CASSKQGLSTDTQYF.